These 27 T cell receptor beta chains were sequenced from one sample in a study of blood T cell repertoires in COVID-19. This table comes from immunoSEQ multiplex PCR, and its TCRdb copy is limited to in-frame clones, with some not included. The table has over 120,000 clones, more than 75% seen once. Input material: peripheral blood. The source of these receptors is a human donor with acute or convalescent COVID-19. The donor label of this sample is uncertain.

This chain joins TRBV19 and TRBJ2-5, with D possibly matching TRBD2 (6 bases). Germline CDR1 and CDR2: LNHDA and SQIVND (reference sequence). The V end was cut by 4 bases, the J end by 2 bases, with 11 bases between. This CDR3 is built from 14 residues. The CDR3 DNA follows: TGTGCCAGTAGTACCCCCGGAGGGCAAGAGACCCAGTACTTC. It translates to CASSTPGGQETQYF.

CDR3 region: CASSREDRATEAFF. The CDR3 region has the DNA TGTGCCAGCAGCCGGGAGGACAGGGCCACTGAAGCTTTCTTT. The rearrangement joins TRBV3-1 (or the pseudogene TRBV3-2) to TRBJ1-1; 8 bases fit TRBD1. With V trimmed by 4 bases and J by 4 bases, 5 bases remained unmatched. This CDR3 region has 14 residues. Per the germline V gene, CDR1 is LGHDT and CDR2 is YNNKEL (reference sequence).

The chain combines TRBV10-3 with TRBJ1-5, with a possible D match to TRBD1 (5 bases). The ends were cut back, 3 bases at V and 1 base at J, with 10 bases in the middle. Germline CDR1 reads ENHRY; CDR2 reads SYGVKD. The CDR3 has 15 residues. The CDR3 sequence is CAISEQVSSNQPQHF. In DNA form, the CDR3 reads TGTGCCATCAGTGAACAGGTTTCAAGCAATCAGCCCCAGCATTTT.

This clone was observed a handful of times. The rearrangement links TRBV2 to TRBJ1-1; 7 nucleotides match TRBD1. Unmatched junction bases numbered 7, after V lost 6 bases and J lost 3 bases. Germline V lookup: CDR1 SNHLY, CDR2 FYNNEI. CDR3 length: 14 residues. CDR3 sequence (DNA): TGTGCCAGCAGAGCCCGACAGGGAGACACTGAAGCTTTCTTT. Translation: CASRARQGDTEAFF.

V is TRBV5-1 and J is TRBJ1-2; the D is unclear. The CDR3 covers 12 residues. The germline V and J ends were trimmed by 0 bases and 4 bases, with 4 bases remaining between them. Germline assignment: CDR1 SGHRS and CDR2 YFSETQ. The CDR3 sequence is CASSLGGYGYTF. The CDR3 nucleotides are TGCGCCAGCAGCTTGGGAGGCTATGGCTACACCTTC.

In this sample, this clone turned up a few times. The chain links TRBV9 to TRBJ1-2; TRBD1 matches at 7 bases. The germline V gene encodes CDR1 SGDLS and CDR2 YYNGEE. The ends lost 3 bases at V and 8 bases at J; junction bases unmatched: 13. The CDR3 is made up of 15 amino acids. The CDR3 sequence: CASSGPPKQGHGYTF. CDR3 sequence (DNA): TGTGCCAGCAGCGGCCCGCCTAAACAGGGGCACGGCTACACCTTC.

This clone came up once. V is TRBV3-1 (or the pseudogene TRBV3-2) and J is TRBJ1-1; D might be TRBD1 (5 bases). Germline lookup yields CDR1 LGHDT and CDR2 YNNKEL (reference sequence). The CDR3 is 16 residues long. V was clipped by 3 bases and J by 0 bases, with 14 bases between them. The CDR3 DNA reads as TGTGCCAGCAGCCAGTCGTGGGGGGGGATGAACACTGAAGCTTTCTTT. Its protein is CASSQSWGGMNTEAFF.

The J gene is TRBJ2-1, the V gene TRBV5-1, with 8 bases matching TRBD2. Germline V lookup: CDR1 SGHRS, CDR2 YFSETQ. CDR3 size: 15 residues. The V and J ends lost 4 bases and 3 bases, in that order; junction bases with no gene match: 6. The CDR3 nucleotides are TGCGCCAGCAGCGCGAGCGGGGGATACTACAATGAGCAGTTCTTC. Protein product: CASSASGGYYNEQFF.

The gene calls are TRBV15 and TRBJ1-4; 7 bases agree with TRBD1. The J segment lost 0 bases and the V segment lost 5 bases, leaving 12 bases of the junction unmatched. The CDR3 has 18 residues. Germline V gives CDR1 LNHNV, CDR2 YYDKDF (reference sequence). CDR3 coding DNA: TGTGCCACCAGCGGCCTCGGGACAGACCCTTCAACTAATGAAAAACTGTTTTTT. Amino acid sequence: CATSGLGTDPSTNEKLFF. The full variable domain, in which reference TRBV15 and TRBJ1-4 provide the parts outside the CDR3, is DAMVIQNPRYQVTQFGKPVTLSCSQTLNHNVMYWYQQKSSQAPKLLFHYYDKDFNNEADTPDNFQSRRPNTSFCFLDIRSPGLGDTAMYLCATSGLGTDPSTNEKLFFGSGTQLSVL.

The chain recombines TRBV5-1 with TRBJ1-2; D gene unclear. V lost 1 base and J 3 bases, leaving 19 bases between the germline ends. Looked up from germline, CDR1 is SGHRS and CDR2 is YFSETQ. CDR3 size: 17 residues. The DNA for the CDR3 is TGCGCCAGCAGCTTGTCGCTTCAGACGGGTGCCCACTATGGCTACACCTTC. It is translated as CASSLSLQTGAHYGYTF.

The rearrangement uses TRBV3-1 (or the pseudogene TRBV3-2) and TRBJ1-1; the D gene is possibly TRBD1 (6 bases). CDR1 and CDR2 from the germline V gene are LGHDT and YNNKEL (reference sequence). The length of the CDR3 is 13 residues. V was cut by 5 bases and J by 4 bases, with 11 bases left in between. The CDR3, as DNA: TGTGCCAGCAGCGCTCAGGGGCGCACTGAAGCTTTCTTT. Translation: CASSAQGRTEAFF.

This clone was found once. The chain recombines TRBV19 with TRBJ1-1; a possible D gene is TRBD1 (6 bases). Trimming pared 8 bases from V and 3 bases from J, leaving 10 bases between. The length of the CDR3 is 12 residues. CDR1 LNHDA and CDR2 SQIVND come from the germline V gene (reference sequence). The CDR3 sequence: CASAGVYTEAFF. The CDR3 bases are TGTGCCAGTGCAGGGGTCTACACTGAAGCTTTCTTT. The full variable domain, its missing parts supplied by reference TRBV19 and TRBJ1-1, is DGGITQSPKYLFRKEGQNVTLSCEQNLNHDAMYWYRQDPGQGLRLIYYSQIVNDFQKGDIAEGYSVSREKKESFPLTVTSAQKNPTAFYLCASAGVYTEAFFGQGTRLTVV.

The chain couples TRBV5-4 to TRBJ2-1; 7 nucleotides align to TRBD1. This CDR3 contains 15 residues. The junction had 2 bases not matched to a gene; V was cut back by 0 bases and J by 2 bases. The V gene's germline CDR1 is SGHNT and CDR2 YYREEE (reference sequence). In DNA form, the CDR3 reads TGTGCCAGCAGCTTGGGGACAGGTACCTACAATGAGCAGTTCTTC. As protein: CASSLGTGTYNEQFF.

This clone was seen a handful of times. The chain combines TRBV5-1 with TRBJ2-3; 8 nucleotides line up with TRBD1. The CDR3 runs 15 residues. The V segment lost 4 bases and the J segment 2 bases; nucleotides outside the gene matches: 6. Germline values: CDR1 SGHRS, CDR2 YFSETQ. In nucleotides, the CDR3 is TGCGCCAGCAGCCCTGGGACAGGCCCCACAGATACGCAGTATTTT. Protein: CASSPGTGPTDTQYF.

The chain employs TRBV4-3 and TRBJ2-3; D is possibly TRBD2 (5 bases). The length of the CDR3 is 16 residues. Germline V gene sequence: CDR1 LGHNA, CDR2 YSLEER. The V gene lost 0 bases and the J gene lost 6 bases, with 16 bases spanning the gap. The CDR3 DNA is TGCGCCAGCAGCCAAGATCCTCGGGGAACGAGGGATACGCAGTATTTT. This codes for CASSQDPRGTRDTQYF.

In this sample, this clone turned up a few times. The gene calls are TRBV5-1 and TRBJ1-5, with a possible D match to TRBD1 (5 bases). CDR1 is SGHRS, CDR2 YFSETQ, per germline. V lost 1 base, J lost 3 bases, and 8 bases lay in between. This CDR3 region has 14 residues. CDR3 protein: CASSLSGNNQPQHF. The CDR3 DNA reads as TGCGCCAGCAGCTTGTCAGGGAACAATCAGCCCCAGCATTTT.

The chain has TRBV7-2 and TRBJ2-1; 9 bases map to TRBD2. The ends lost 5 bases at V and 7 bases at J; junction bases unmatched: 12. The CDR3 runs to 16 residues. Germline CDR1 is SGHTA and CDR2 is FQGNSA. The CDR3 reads CASSPTSGAGGNEQFF. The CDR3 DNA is TGTGCCAGCAGCCCAACCTCGGGAGCGGGAGGTAATGAGCAGTTCTTC.

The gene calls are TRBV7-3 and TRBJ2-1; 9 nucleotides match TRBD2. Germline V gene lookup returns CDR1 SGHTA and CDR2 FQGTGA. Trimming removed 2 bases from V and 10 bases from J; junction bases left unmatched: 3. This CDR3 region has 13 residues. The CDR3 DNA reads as TGTGCCAGCAGCTTAGGCCTAGCGGGAGAGCAGTTCTTC. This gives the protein CASSLGLAGEQFF.

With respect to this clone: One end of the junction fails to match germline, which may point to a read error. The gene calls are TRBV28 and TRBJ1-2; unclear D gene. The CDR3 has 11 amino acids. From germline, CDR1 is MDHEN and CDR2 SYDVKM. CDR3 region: CVSEERGGYTF. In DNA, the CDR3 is TGTGTCAGCGAGGAGAGAGGCGGCTACACCTTC.

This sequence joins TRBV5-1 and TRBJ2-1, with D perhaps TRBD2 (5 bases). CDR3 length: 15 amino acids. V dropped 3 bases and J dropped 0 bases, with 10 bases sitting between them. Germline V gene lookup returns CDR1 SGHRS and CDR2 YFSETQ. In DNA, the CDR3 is TGCGCCAGCAGCTCCTCCAGCGGCTCCTACAATGAGCAGTTCTTC. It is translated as CASSSSSGSYNEQFF.

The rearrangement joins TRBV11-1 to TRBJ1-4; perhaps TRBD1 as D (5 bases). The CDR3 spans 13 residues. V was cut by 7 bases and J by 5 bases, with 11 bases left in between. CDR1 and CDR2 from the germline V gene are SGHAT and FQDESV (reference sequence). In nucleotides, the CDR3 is TGTGCCAGCAACGGGGGTGCAAATGAAAAACTGTTTTTT. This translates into CASNGGANEKLFF.

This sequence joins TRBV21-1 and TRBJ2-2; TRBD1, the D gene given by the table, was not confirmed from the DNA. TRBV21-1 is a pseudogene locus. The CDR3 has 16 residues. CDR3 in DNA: TGTGCCAGCAGCCTATCCGGGACAGGGTCTGCCGGGGAGCTGTTTTTT. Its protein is CASSLSGTGSAGELFF.

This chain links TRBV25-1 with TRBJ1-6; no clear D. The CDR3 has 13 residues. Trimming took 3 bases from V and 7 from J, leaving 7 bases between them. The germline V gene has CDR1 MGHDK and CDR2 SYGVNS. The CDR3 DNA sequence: TGTGCCAGCAGTGATTTCTCCAATTCACCCCTCCACTTT. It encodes CASSDFSNSPLHF.

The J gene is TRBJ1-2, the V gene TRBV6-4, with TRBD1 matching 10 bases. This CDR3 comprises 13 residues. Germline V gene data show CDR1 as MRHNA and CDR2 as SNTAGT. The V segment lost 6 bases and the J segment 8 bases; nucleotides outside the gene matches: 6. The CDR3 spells CASSPGTGDGYTF. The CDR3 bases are TGTGCCAGCAGCCCCGGGACAGGGGACGGCTACACCTTC.

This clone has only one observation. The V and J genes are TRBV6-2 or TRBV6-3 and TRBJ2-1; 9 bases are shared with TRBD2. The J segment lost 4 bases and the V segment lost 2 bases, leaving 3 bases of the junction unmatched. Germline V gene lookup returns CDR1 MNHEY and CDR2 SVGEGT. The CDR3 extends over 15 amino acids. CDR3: CASSYQAGGYNEQFF. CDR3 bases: TGTGCCAGCAGTTACCAAGCGGGGGGATACAATGAGCAGTTCTTC.

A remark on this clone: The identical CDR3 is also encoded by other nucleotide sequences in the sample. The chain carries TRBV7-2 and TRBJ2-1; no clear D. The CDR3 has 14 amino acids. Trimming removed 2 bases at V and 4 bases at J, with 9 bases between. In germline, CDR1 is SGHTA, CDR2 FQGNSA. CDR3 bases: TGTGCCAGCAGCTTACTGGGCAGTTACAATGAGCAGTTCTTC. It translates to CASSLLGSYNEQFF. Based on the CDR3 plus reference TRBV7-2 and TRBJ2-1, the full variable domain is GAGVSQSPSNKVTEKGKDVELRCDPISGHTALYWYRQSLGQGLEFLIYFQGNSAPDKSGLPSDRFSAERTGGSVSTLTIQRTQQEDSAVYLCASSLLGSYNEQFFGPGTRLTVL.

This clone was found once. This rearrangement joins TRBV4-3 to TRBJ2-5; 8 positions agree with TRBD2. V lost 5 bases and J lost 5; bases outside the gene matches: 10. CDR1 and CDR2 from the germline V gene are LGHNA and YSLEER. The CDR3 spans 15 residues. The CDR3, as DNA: TGCGCCAGCAGCTCCAGGGCCGGCGGGGGGGAGACCCAGTACTTC. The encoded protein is CASSSRAGGGETQYF.